The rows below give T cell receptor beta chains drawn from one sample of a study of T cell responses to AZD1222 COVID-19 vaccine. Clones were sequenced by immunoSEQ multiplex PCR, and TCRdb holds only the in-frame ones, with some missing. This sample carries 150,000 to 200,000 clones, 75% to 90% of them seen once, and the ten largest clones take approximately 2.5%. The sample was peripheral blood, taken on day 0 of AZD1222 vaccination. The receptors originated from an adult in good health. CDR3s include the opening cysteine and the closing phenylalanine or tryptophan. D genes are given only for firm matches. Only some rows state a clone size, as once, few, many or a class for expanded clones.

D,J,V,size,DNA,CDR3
NA,TRBJ1-6,TRBV28,NA,TGTGCCAGCAGCCGGCGGGTCAATAATTCACCCCTCCACTTT,CASSRRVNNSPLHF
NA,TRBJ1-2,TRBV3-1/TRBV3-2,NA,TGTGCCAGCAGCCAATTCTTCAGGGGATCTAACTATGGCTACACCTTC,CASSQFFRGSNYGYTF
NA,TRBJ1-5,TRBV7-2,few,TGTGCCAGCAGCCTGAACCGGGTTTCCAATCAGCCCCAGCATTTT,CASSLNRVSNQPQHF
NA,TRBJ1-2,TRBV14,NA,TGTGCCAGCAGCCTGCAAACAACAGGGTTGAGCGGCTACACCTTC,CASSLQTTGLSGYTF
NA,TRBJ2-1,TRBV19,NA,TGTGCCAGTAGTATAGTTCCCAGCTCTGAGCAGTTCTTC,CASSIVPSSEQFF
NA,TRBJ1-2,TRBV4-2,NA,TGTGCCAGCAGCCAAGTCGGAACAGCCGTCTATGGCTACACCTTC,CASSQVGTAVYGYTF
TRBD2,TRBJ2-3,TRBV7-2,NA,TGTGCCAGCAGCTCCACGGCGCTAGCGGGAGCGACAGATACGCAGTATTTT,CASSSTALAGATDTQYF
NA,TRBJ2-1,TRBV2,NA,TGTGCCAGCAGTGAACCGGCCTTGCGGCAGTTCTTC,CASSEPALRQFF
NA,TRBJ2-5,TRBV5-1,NA,TGCGCCAGCAGCTTGGTCTCCGGGGGTCCGCAAGAGACCCAGTACTTC,CASSLVSGGPQETQYF
TRBD2,TRBJ2-1,TRBV30,NA,TGTGCCTGGAGTGCAGGACTAGCTGTCGGGAATGAGCAGTTCTTC,CAWSAGLAVGNEQFF
NA,TRBJ2-7,TRBV11-2,once,TGTGCCAGCAGCCTTGTGGGATCGGGCGAGCAGTACTTC,CASSLVGSGEQYF
NA,TRBJ1-1,TRBV20-1,NA,TGCAGTGCCCTGGAGGACACTGAAGCTTTCTTT,CSALEDTEAFF
NA,TRBJ1-2,TRBV28,NA,TGTGCCAGCCGACCGGGCGGAGGGGCGGGCTATGGCTACACCTTC,CASRPGGGAGYGYTF
TRBD1,TRBJ1-2,TRBV6-6,few,TGTGCCAGCAGTTATATGGGACAGGGGGTTAAGAGTGGCTACACCTTC,CASSYMGQGVKSGYTF
TRBD1,TRBJ2-7,TRBV2,NA,TGTGCCAGCACAGGGACAGGGGGCAGCGCCTACGAGCAGTACTTC,CASTGTGGSAYEQYF
TRBD1,TRBJ2-3,TRBV28,NA,TGTGCCAGCAACCCCCAAACCTTCAGTCCGGGACAGGGCGTATCAACTAGCACAGATACGCAGTATTTT,CASNPQTFSPGQGVSTSTDTQYF
TRBD1,TRBJ2-5,TRBV11-2,NA,TGTGCCAGCAGCTTAGGGAACAGGGGTAGGCGAGAGACCCAGTACTTC,CASSLGNRGRRETQYF
NA,TRBJ2-7,TRBV27,NA,TGTGCCAGCACGAGCTTCAGCTCCTACGAGCAGTACTTC,CASTSFSSYEQYF
TRBD2,TRBJ2-1,TRBV3-1/TRBV3-2,NA,TGTGCCAGCAGCCATCCAGGTCAGCGGGACTACAATGAGCAGTTCTTC,CASSHPGQRDYNEQFF
NA,TRBJ2-1,TRBV12-3/TRBV12-4,NA,TGTGCCAGCAGTCGGGGAGTTGAGGATGAGCAGTTCTTC,CASSRGVEDEQFF
NA,TRBJ2-1,TRBV2,NA,TGTGCCAGCAAGGTGAACAATGAGCAGTTCTTC,CASKVNNEQFF
NA,TRBJ2-2,TRBV4-1,few,TGCGCCAGCGGGCGCGACCGACTGGCCTCGGGGGAGCTGTTTTTT,CASGRDRLASGELFF
TRBD2,TRBJ2-7,TRBV3-1/TRBV3-2,few,TGTGCCAGCAGCCAGACCATCGGAAGAGCTAGCGGGAGTTTCTACGAGCAGTACTTC,CASSQTIGRASGSFYEQYF
NA,TRBJ2-5,TRBV6-5,NA,TGTGCCAGCAGAACCGGGACTCTCCAAGAGACCCAGTACTTC,CASRTGTLQETQYF
NA,TRBJ1-3,TRBV6-5,NA,TGTGCCAGCAGTTACCTTGGGGGAAAAGGAAACACCATATATTTT,CASSYLGGKGNTIYF
TRBD1,TRBJ2-5,TRBV19,NA,TGTGCCAGTAGTATCGCGACAGGGCTGGAGACCCAGTACTTC,CASSIATGLETQYF
NA,TRBJ2-7,TRBV21-1,NA,TGTGCCAGCACCGACAGGGAAAATGCCTACGAGCAGTACTTC,CASTDRENAYEQYF
NA,TRBJ1-2,TRBV7-3,NA,TGTGCCAGCAGCTTCGTTCTCTACACCTTC,CASSFVLYTF
TRBD1,TRBJ2-3,TRBV30,NA,TGTGCCTCCCGGGACAGGTATACTAGCACAGATACGCAGTATTTT,CASRDRYTSTDTQYF
NA,TRBJ2-3,TRBV20-1,NA,TGCAGTGCTAGTCTAGGTTCTAACACAGATACGCAGTATTTT,CSASLGSNTDTQYF
NA,TRBJ1-4,TRBV27,NA,TGTGCCAGCAGCTTCCTTGGGGGAGTGACTAATGAAAAACTGTTTTTT,CASSFLGGVTNEKLFF
NA,TRBJ1-5,TRBV19,NA,TGTGCCAGTAGTATAGGCCAGGGGCGAAACCAGCCCCAGCATTTT,CASSIGQGRNQPQHF
TRBD1,TRBJ1-2,TRBV10-3,NA,TGTGCCTCTTCGGTACCGGGCCAGGGGGCGAAGGGCTACACCTTC,CASSVPGQGAKGYTF
NA,TRBJ1-5,TRBV20-1,NA,TGCAGTGCTAGTGAGGGGCACAATCAGCCCCAGCATTTT,CSASEGHNQPQHF
TRBD2,TRBJ2-3,TRBV5-1,NA,TGCGCCAGCAGCTTGGCCGCGACTAGCGGGAGGACAGATACGCAGTATTTT,CASSLAATSGRTDTQYF
NA,TRBJ1-4,TRBV27,NA,TGTGCCAGCAGTTCCCGGGCCCCTGATGAAAAACTGTTTTTT,CASSSRAPDEKLFF
NA,TRBJ2-7,TRBV5-6,NA,TGTGCCAGCAGGATCGCGACAAGGGGGCCCGGGGGCTCCTACGAGCAGTACTTC,CASRIATRGPGGSYEQYF
NA,TRBJ1-2,TRBV16,NA,TGTGCCAGCAGCCAAAGTGGGGGATTTGGCTACACCTTC,CASSQSGGFGYTF
NA,TRBJ1-1,TRBV4-2,NA,TGTGCCAGCAGCGGAGGGGCCGCATACACTGAAGCTTTCTTT,CASSGGAAYTEAFF
NA,TRBJ2-5,TRBV5-5,NA,TGTGCCAGCAGCTTGGAGGTTCAGGGGTGGGAGACCCAGTACTTC,CASSLEVQGWETQYF
NA,TRBJ1-1,TRBV5-6,few,TGTGCCAGCAGCGGAATGGGGCGCACGAACACTGAAGCTTTCTTT,CASSGMGRTNTEAFF
TRBD2,TRBJ2-1,TRBV29-1,NA,TGCAGCGTTGATCTGGTGGGAGGGCCAGGGAATGAGCAGTTCTTC,CSVDLVGGPGNEQFF
NA,TRBJ2-5,TRBV10-3,NA,TGTGCCACCCGACGAGGAAGAGAGACCCAGTACTTC,CATRRGRETQYF
NA,TRBJ1-6,TRBV6-5,NA,TGTGCCAGCAGTAGACAGCCCTATAATTCACCCCTCCACTTT,CASSRQPYNSPLHF